This record looks at one TCR beta chain sequence and its context. No cognate antigen has been identified for it. Base qualities are not provided; no much larger clone lies one nucleotide away. The germline V gene encodes CDR1 SGDLS and CDR2 YYNGEE. The junction carries 11 bases between V and J, which are trimmed by 0 bases and 5 bases respectively. From the cysteine through the phenylalanine, the CDR3 covers 14 amino acids. CDR3 DNA is the only sequence kept; it has 42 bases, read in frame from the first base. This record comes from a study of blood T cell repertoires in COVID-19 (TCRdb year 2020). For the wider study: Samples covering the acute and convalescent phases of COVID-19 were provided by collaborators in the United States, Italy and Spain. The prospective study material was composed of cDNA or gDNA derived from T cells, B-cell-depleted T cells, or PBMCs. The dataset comprised deeply sampled blood TCRbeta repertoires from subjects exposed to, actively infected with, or recovered from COVID-19. A freely available public database, intended as a resource for researchers studying the immune response to SARS-CoV-2, is where the repertoires were released. Samples came from the ongoing ImmuneRACE study (first 160 participants) plus 1,254 subjects from 6 global collaborators. The sample metadata nearly always contained a de-identified subject ID, COVID-19 status, age in years and sex. Where available, HLA class I and class II types were taken from metadata supplied by the sample provider and were not determined by assay-based typing. Study-wide conclusions, independent of this receptor: The amount of clinical and demographic metadata varied by source and participant and was provided uncurated.

Participants in the prospective study were aged 18 to 89 years, lived in some 24 United States geographic areas, and enrolled through a virtual design. In the prospective study, participants were assigned to cohorts based on the clinical history participants reported in a screening survey and a study questionnaire. Exposed participants had been in contact, within 2 weeks of entering the study, with a person who had a PCR-confirmed or clinician-diagnosed case of COVID-19. In the prospective study, mobile phlebotomists collected whole blood, serum and a nasopharyngeal or oropharyngeal swab from each participant. Prospective study participants could optionally give additional blood draws and questionnaires over an approximately 2-month period. Before DNA extraction, blood samples from the prospective study were shipped at room temperature or frozen. TCRbeta CDR3 regions were amplified from genomic DNA using the immunoSEQ Assay, a bias-controlled multiplex PCR. Per the source publication's procedure: Nucleated cell counts per sample were estimated from amplification of reference gene primers within the assay. To quantify the absolute abundance of each unique TCRbeta CDR3 rearrangement, sequence reads were collapsed and filtered. For each sample, productive Simpson clonality was calculated as the square root of Simpson's diversity index over productive rearrangements. Not all clones reach the TCRdb copy of this immuneACCESS table, which keeps in-frame sequences only. Checked studies attribute under half of the gap to unresolved V genes and leave the rest unexplained. V, J and clone size were drawn from that table, and D and trimming were deduced from the DNA. This sample holds around 320,000 clones; more than 85% were observed only once. Of the sample, 3% to 5% is held by the ten largest clones.

The chain employs TRBV9 and TRBJ2-5, with a weak D call of TRBD1 (5 bases match). The sequenced sample was PBMCs or T cells enriched from blood (not recorded which). The clonotype comes from a woman younger than 45 who had been exposed to COVID-19. CDR3 region: CASSVEGWRETQYF. The base sequence is TGTGCCAGCAGCGTAGAGGGGTGGCGGGAGACCCAGTACTTC.